One and the same sample provided the 19 T cell receptor beta chains below, sequenced in a study of Graves' ophthalmopathy and Graves' hyperthyroidism. Amplification from RNA transcripts yielded the TCR beta CDR3 regions. HTBI-primed first-round RT-PCR preceded second-round multiplex PCR. TCRdb used MiXCR to reprocess the multiplex PCR reads, holding one entry per CDR3 protein. The sample records hundreds of thousands of distinct CDR3 sequences, about 15% being singletons. The sequenced material came from blood. The receptors stem from a woman aged 25 to 39 with Graves' ophthalmopathy.

This clonotype has a count of ten or more. This chain uses TRBV7-2 with TRBJ1-2; 7 bases line up with TRBD1. The germline gives CDR1 SGHTA, CDR2 FQGNSA. Trimming took 5 bases from V and 4 from J; bases not matched to a gene: 10. This CDR3 is built from 15 residues. CDR3 amino acids: CASSPTSRDSYGYTF. The CDR3 DNA is TGTGCCAGCAGCCCGACCTCCCGGGACAGCTATGGCTACACCTTC.

The table lists this clonotype with many counts. The V gene is TRBV27, the J gene TRBJ2-2; D unclear. This CDR3 comprises 14 residues. Trimming pared 4 bases from V and 1 base from J, leaving 7 bases between. Germline CDR1 is MNHEY and CDR2 is SMNVEV (reference sequence). The CDR3, as DNA: TGTGCCAGCAGTTATTCAGTGAACACCGGGGAGCTGTTTTTT. Translating it yields CASSYSVNTGELFF.

This clonotype was detected ten times or more. The rearrangement uses TRBV6-2 or TRBV6-3 and TRBJ1-1; 12 nucleotides agree with TRBD1. Trimming took 5 bases from V and 11 from J; bases not matched to a gene: 12. CDR1 is MNHEY, CDR2 SVGEGT, per germline. The CDR3 runs 15 residues. The CDR3 spells CASSPTLGQGAPAFF. For the CDR3, the DNA is TGTGCCAGCAGTCCGACCCTGGGACAGGGGGCTCCGGCTTTCTTT.

This clonotype showed up just a few times. The gene calls are TRBV3-1 and TRBJ2-2; D is undetermined. CDR3 size: 14 residues. The V and J ends lost 1 base and 4 bases respectively, with 7 bases between them. Germline CDR1 reads LGHDT; CDR2 reads YNNKEL (reference sequence). CDR3 DNA: TGTGCCAGCAGCCAAGTGAGTGGCACCGGGGAGCTGTTTTTT. Its translation is CASSQVSGTGELFF. Supplemented by reference TRBV3-1 and TRBJ2-2, the full variable domain reads DTAVSQTPKYLVTQMGNDKSIKCEQNLGHDTMYWYKQDSKKFLKIMFSYNNKELIINETVPNRFSPKSPDKAHLNLHINSLELGDSAVYFCASSQVSGTGELFFGEGSRLTVL.

This clonotype was seen many times. V gene TRBV7-2 combines with J gene TRBJ1-6; TRBD1 might be the D (5 bases). Trimming removed 5 bases at V and 0 bases at J, with 8 bases between. The CDR3 sequence is 15 residues long. Germline-derived CDR1 and CDR2 are SGHTA and FQGNSA. This CDR3 reads CASSRQSSYNSPLHF. The CDR3 DNA reads as TGTGCCAGCAGCCGACAGAGCTCCTATAATTCACCCCTCCACTTT.

This clonotype was picked up many times. The chain employs TRBV5-5 and TRBJ2-7; TRBD2 might be the D (5 bases). V was trimmed by 1 base and J by 3 bases, leaving 11 bases between them. The CDR3 covers 14 residues. Germline assignment: CDR1 SGHKS and CDR2 YYEKEE (reference sequence). CDR3 in DNA: TGTGCCAGCAGCTTGAGGTTCGGGATCTACGAGCAGTACTTC. Its translation is CASSLRFGIYEQYF.

Ten or more counts support this clonotype. The rearrangement joins TRBV5-1 to TRBJ2-5; D is undetermined. CDR1 is SGHRS and CDR2 is YFSETQ in the germline V gene. The germline V and J ends were trimmed by 1 base and 4 bases, with 11 bases remaining between them. CDR3 length equals 14 residues. CDR3 bases: TGCGCCAGCAGCTTGATGGAGCCCCGAGAGACCCAGTACTTC. Amino acid sequence: CASSLMEPRETQYF.

This chain links TRBV6-2 or TRBV6-3 with TRBJ1-5; D uncertain. Between the trimmed V and J ends, which lost 7 bases and 0 bases, there was a span of 13 bases. The CDR3 loop spans 15 amino acids. CDR1 is MNHEY, CDR2 SVGEGT, per germline. The CDR3 reads CASNYGGDSNQPQHF. CDR3 coding DNA: TGTGCCAGCAATTATGGCGGGGATAGCAATCAGCCCCAGCATTTT.

This clonotype was recorded at least ten times. The J gene is TRBJ1-5, the V gene TRBV19; the D is unclear. This CDR3 has 15 amino acids. Germline values: CDR1 LNHDA, CDR2 SQIVND (reference sequence). V was shortened by 3 bases and J by 2 bases, with 11 bases between the two germline ends. The CDR3 sequence is CASSMTGVGNQPQHF. DNA of the CDR3: TGTGCCAGTAGTATGACCGGGGTGGGCAATCAGCCCCAGCATTTT. The complete variable domain, with remaining parts taken from reference TRBV19 and TRBJ1-5, reads DGGITQSPKYLFRKEGQNVTLSCEQNLNHDAMYWYRQDPGQGLRLIYYSQIVNDFQKGDIAEGYSVSREKKESFPLTVTSAQKNPTAFYLCASSMTGVGNQPQHFGDGTRLSIL.

This clonotype has more than one count but fewer than ten. The chain joins TRBV18 to TRBJ1-2; the D is unclear. Looked up from germline, CDR1 is KGHSH and CDR2 is LQKENI. This CDR3 is 13 amino acids long. Trimming shortened V by 2 bases and J by 8 bases, and 12 bases separated the two germline ends. CDR3 nucleotides: TGTGCCAGCTCACCAAAGGAGGGCCTGGGCTACACCTTC. It translates to CASSPKEGLGYTF.

This clonotype has at least ten counts. The rearrangement uses TRBV2 and TRBJ1-5, with D hard to call. The V end was cut by 11 bases, the J end by 3 bases, with 14 bases between. This CDR3 comprises 13 residues. Per germline, CDR1 SNHLY and CDR2 FYNNEI. This chain's CDR3 is CAGLRDLNQPQHF. In nucleotides, the CDR3 is TGTGCCGGACTGAGAGACCTCAATCAGCCCCAGCATTTT.

This clonotype appeared many times. This chain uses TRBV20-1 with TRBJ2-5; TRBD1 matches 9 bases. The V and J ends lost 6 bases and 5 bases, in that order; junction bases with no gene match: 10. The CDR3 totals 14 residues. Per germline, CDR1 DFQATT and CDR2 SNEGSKA (reference sequence). The CDR3 loop reads CSARPGQGWETQYF. The CDR3 coding sequence is TGCAGTGCGCGGCCGGGACAGGGATGGGAGACCCAGTACTTC.

The V and J genes are TRBV12-3 or TRBV12-4 and TRBJ1-5; TRBD1 matches 10 bases. The CDR3 spans 17 residues. The V and J ends lost 6 bases and 3 bases, in that order; junction bases with no gene match: 11. In DNA, the CDR3 is TGTGCCAGCAGCTTAACCCGGGACAGGGGATCCAATCAGCCCCAGCATTTT. As protein: CASSLTRDRGSNQPQHF.

This clonotype was counted ten times or more. The chain recombines TRBV12-3 or TRBV12-4 with TRBJ2-5; no clear D gene. The V and J ends lost 7 bases and 3 bases respectively, with 6 bases between them. The CDR3 is made up of 11 amino acids. CDR3 nucleotide sequence: TGTGCCAGCAATAACAAAGAGACCCAGTACTTC. Its translation: CASNNKETQYF.

This clonotype was recorded a few times. CDR3 DNA: TGTGCCAGCTCACCTTTACCAATCTCCGGGACAGAGAACACTGAAGCTTTCTTT. This encodes CASSPLPISGTENTEAFF. The J gene is TRBJ1-1, the V gene TRBV18, with 7 bases aligning to TRBD1. Per the germline V gene, CDR1 is KGHSH and CDR2 is LQKENI. The ends lost 3 bases at V and 1 base at J; junction bases unmatched: 14. The CDR3 has 18 residues. The whole variable domain, filled in from reference TRBV18 and TRBJ1-1, reads NAGVMQNPRHLVRRRGQEARLRCSPMKGHSHVYWYRQLPEEGLKFMVYLQKENIIDESGMPKERFSAEFPKEGPSILRIQQVVRGDSAAYFCASSPLPISGTENTEAFFGQGTRLTVV.

The chain uses TRBV15 and TRBJ2-6; D is undetermined. The germline V and J ends were trimmed by 4 bases and 0 bases, with 19 bases remaining between them. CDR1 is LNHNV and CDR2 is YYDKDF in the germline V gene (reference sequence). CDR3 size: 19 residues. CDR3: CATSTPVGQDYSGANVLTF. The CDR3 nucleotides read TGTGCCACCAGCACTCCAGTTGGGCAGGATTACTCTGGGGCCAACGTCCTGACTTTC.

This clonotype was found many times. The chain uses TRBV28 and TRBJ2-7; 7 positions agree with TRBD1. CDR3 size: 13 residues. Trimming at V came to 5 bases and at J to 3 bases, leaving 4 bases not matched to a gene. Germline V CDR1 and CDR2: MDHEN, SYDVKM. CDR3 coding DNA: TGTGCCAGCAGTCACCAGGGGGACTACGAGCAGTACTTC. It codes for CASSHQGDYEQYF.

This clonotype was recorded many times. This sequence joins TRBV7-6 and TRBJ2-7; either TRBD1 or TRBD2 may supply D (9 bases each). The CDR3 has 14 amino acids. Germline-derived CDR1 and CDR2 are SGHVS and FNYEAQ. The ends were cut back, 5 bases at V and 4 bases at J, with 15 bases in the middle. The CDR3 sequence is CASSPSGTGYEQYF. The CDR3 bases are TGTGCCAGCAGCCCTAGCGGGACAGGGTACGAGCAGTACTTC.

This clonotype was recorded many times. V usage is TRBV15 and J usage is TRBJ2-7, with D possibly called TRBD1 or TRBD2 (5 bases each). Germline V gene sequence: CDR1 LNHNV, CDR2 YYDKDF (reference sequence). This CDR3 spans 16 amino acids. V lost 3 bases to trimming and J lost 0 bases, with 15 bases between them. CDR3 sequence: CATSSAGTRSSYEQYF. CDR3 DNA sequence: TGTGCCACCAGCAGTGCCGGGACGAGGAGCTCCTACGAGCAGTACTTC.